The 16 T cell receptor beta chains below were found in one sample sequenced in a study of blood T cells in healthy people across ages. The authors ran a second PCR of roughly 7 to 11 cycles using a sample-barcoded 5' primer and a J-beta primer mix. MiXCR, run by TCRdb on the 5' RACE reads, gives a single entry per CDR3 protein. Of about 1,500,000 distinct CDR3 sequences in the sample, about 30% were seen once. Specimen: blood. The origin of the receptors is a woman in her 30s in good health.

This clonotype was counted only a few times. V is TRBV9 and J is TRBJ1-2, with no clear D. The CDR3 covers 12 residues. The V gene lost 0 bases and the J gene lost 8 bases, with 8 bases spanning the gap. Germline CDR1 is SGDLS and CDR2 is YYNGEE. The CDR3 sequence: CASSVVEYGYTF. The CDR3 DNA reads TGTGCCAGCAGCGTAGTTGAGTACGGCTACACCTTC.

This clonotype showed up just a few times. V is TRBV11-2 and J is TRBJ2-7, with 7 bases matching TRBD2. J was trimmed by 2 bases and V by 7 bases; bases with no gene match: 11. CDR3 length: 15 amino acids. The germline V gene has CDR1 SGHAT and CDR2 FQNNGV. For the CDR3, the DNA is TGTGCCAGCACTAAAGGACTAGTCGAGACCTACGAGCAGTACTTC. Translating it yields CASTKGLVETYEQYF.

The chain employs TRBV2 and TRBJ1-1; 7 bases line up with TRBD1. Per germline, CDR1 SNHLY and CDR2 FYNNEI. The V and J ends lost 7 bases and 1 base, in that order; junction bases with no gene match: 6. The CDR3 spans 14 residues. As DNA, the CDR3 is TGTGCCAGCACCAAACAGGGGCGGAACACTGAAGCTTTCTTT. This translates into CASTKQGRNTEAFF.

Only a few counts were recorded for this clonotype. As DNA, the CDR3 is TGCAGTGCTAGTCCCGGGGGGAACACAGATACGCAGTATTTT. Protein sequence: CSASPGGNTDTQYF. J is TRBJ2-3 and V is TRBV20-1; 7 positions match TRBD2. Germline V gene sequence: CDR1 DFQATT, CDR2 SNEGSKA (reference sequence). This CDR3 is 14 amino acids long. After removal of 3 bases from V and 2 bases from J, the junction contained 5 bases not matched to a gene.

V is TRBV2 and J is TRBJ2-6, with 10 bases matching TRBD1. V shed 6 bases, J shed 4 bases, and the junction held 6 bases outside the gene matches. This CDR3 comprises 16 residues. Germline V CDR1 and CDR2: SNHLY, FYNNEI. The CDR3 protein is CASRRTGGSGANVLTF. The CDR3 DNA is TGTGCCAGCAGACGGACAGGGGGTTCCGGGGCCAACGTCCTGACTTTC.

The chain uses TRBV18 and TRBJ1-3, with 7 bases aligning to TRBD1. V lost 3 bases to trimming and J lost 4 bases; unmatched junction nucleotides: 6. This CDR3 has 15 amino acids. Germline V lookup: CDR1 KGHSH, CDR2 LQKENI. The CDR3 DNA is TGTGCCAGCTCACCGGAGGGGGCCGGAGGAAACACCATATATTTT. Its protein is CASSPEGAGGNTIYF.

The V gene is TRBV7-9, the J gene TRBJ2-5; D is possibly TRBD1 (5 bases). The CDR3 spans 15 residues. Germline values: CDR1 SEHNR, CDR2 FQNEAQ (reference sequence). V lost 6 bases and J 0 bases, leaving 14 bases between the germline ends. CDR3 coding DNA: TGTGCCAGCAGGAGAACGACAGAGCACCAAGAGACCCAGTACTTC. Encoded protein: CASRRTTEHQETQYF.

This clonotype was seen repeatedly, ten times or more. The chain employs TRBV15 and TRBJ2-7, with D unresolved. Trimming took off 1 base at V and 4 bases at J, with 14 bases between the two ends. Germline CDR1 is LNHNV and CDR2 is YYDKDF (reference sequence). The CDR3 extends over 15 amino acids. DNA for the CDR3: TGTGCCACCAGCAGAGGAGGAATTACCCGGTACGAGCAGTACTTC. Translating gives CATSRGGITRYEQYF.

V usage is TRBV24-1 and J usage is TRBJ2-7; unclear D gene. The CDR3 covers 11 residues. Germline V gene lookup returns CDR1 KGHDR and CDR2 SFDVKD. V lost 12 bases to trimming and J lost 5 bases, with 13 bases between them. DNA of the CDR3: TGTGCCGCGAGAGACGGGCACGAGCAGTACTTC. This translates into CAARDGHEQYF.

V gene TRBV7-2 combines with J gene TRBJ2-1; 11 positions match TRBD2. Germline V CDR1 and CDR2: SGHTA, FQGNSA. This CDR3 is built from 18 residues. The V and J ends lost 5 bases and 4 bases, in that order; junction bases with no gene match: 13. CDR3 amino acids: CASSQPLAGVSVYNEQFF. Written as DNA, the CDR3 is TGTGCCAGCAGCCAACCACTAGCGGGAGTGTCCGTATACAATGAGCAGTTCTTC.

The chain employs TRBV27 and TRBJ2-5, with D unresolved. Trimming removed 5 bases from V and 4 bases from J, with 14 bases in between. This CDR3 has 14 residues. Germline CDR1 reads MNHEY; CDR2 reads SMNVEV (reference sequence). CDR3 in amino acids: CASSPTPGPETQYF. In nucleotides, the CDR3 is TGTGCCAGCAGTCCGACCCCTGGGCCAGAGACCCAGTACTTC.

This clonotype was found a few times. V usage is TRBV7-9 and J usage is TRBJ1-1; D not certain. Germline CDR1 reads SEHNR; CDR2 reads FQNEAQ (reference sequence). Trimming removed 1 base from V and 7 bases from J, with 7 bases in between. The CDR3 has 12 residues. CDR3 loop: CASSLVGIEAFF. The CDR3 bases are TGTGCCAGCAGCTTAGTTGGGATTGAAGCTTTCTTT.

This clonotype has a count of ten or more. The rearrangement uses TRBV9 and TRBJ2-6; D remains ambiguous. CDR1 and CDR2 from the germline V gene are SGDLS and YYNGEE. CDR3 length equals 15 residues. Trimming left V 0 bases short and J 4 bases short, with 8 bases between. The CDR3: CASSVDMLGANVLTF. Here the CDR3 DNA reads TGTGCCAGCAGCGTAGACATGCTCGGGGCCAACGTCCTGACTTTC.

CDR3 sequence (DNA): TGTGCCAGCTCACTGAATAAGGGAGACGAAAAACTGTTTTTT. Amino acid sequence: CASSLNKGDEKLFF. The V call is TRBV18, the J call TRBJ1-4; no reliable D call. The ends were cut back, 4 bases at V and 8 bases at J, with 14 bases in the middle. The CDR3 consists of 14 residues. Germline V gene lookup returns CDR1 KGHSH and CDR2 LQKENI.

Concerning this clonotype: Its ends do not fully match the called genes, so a read error is possible. The chain combines TRBV14 with TRBJ2-1; 8 bases are a match to TRBD1. Per germline, CDR1 SGHDN and CDR2 FVKESK. The CDR3 contains 15 residues. CDR3 in DNA: TGTGTCAGCAGCCACCGGGACAGGAGTCGCAATGAGCAGTTCTTC. Protein product: CVSSHRDRSRNEQFF. The variable domain in full, completed from reference TRBV14 and TRBJ2-1, reads EAGVTQFPSHSVIEKGQTVTLRCDPISGHDNLYWYRRVMGKEIKFLLHFVKESKQDESGMPNNRFLAERTGGTYSTLKVQPAELEDSGVYFCVSSHRDRSRNEQFFGPGTRLTVL.

This clonotype was counted only a few times. The V gene is TRBV5-1, the J gene TRBJ2-3; tentative D call: TRBD2 (5 bases). Trimming removed 0 bases at V and 14 bases at J, with 25 bases between. CDR1 is SGHRS and CDR2 is YFSETQ in the germline V gene. This CDR3 has 16 residues. CDR3 nucleotides: TGCGCCAGCAGCTTGGCCTTGATGAGTTCTAGCACAGATACGTATTTT. Translation: CASSLALMSSSTDTYF.